The sequence of this T cell receptor beta chain was determined in a study of early T cells in non-severe SARS-CoV-2 infection. Each single cDNA molecule received a unique molecular identifier. TCRdb redid the calling of the 5' RACE reads with MiXCR, one entry per CDR3 protein. The sample includes about 30,000 distinct CDR3 sequences, 3.9% of them seen just once. This clonotype came up many times. V lost 5 bases and J 5 bases, leaving 16 bases between the germline ends. From germline, CDR1 is DFQATT and CDR2 SNEGSKA (reference sequence). The CDR3 has 13 residues. Sequenced material: whole blood. The receptor comes from an adult who was a healthcare worker with PCR-confirmed SARS-CoV-2 infection or an uninfected control (not recorded which). The rearrangement uses TRBV20-1 and TRBJ2-7, with a possible D match to TRBD1 (7 bases). The CDR3 DNA follows: TGCAGTGCTCCCGGGACAGCGGGTGACGAGCAGTACTTC. Translating gives CSAPGTAGDEQYF.